This is a list of T cell receptor beta chains from one sample in a study of blood T cell repertoires in COVID-19. Profiled with immunoSEQ multiplex PCR; TCRdb holds only in-frame clones, not every one. The repertoire holds 92,000 or so clones, roughly 70% seen once, with 13% to 15% in the top ten. The source material was peripheral blood. The source is a woman of 80 years or more with acute or convalescent COVID-19. CDR3s include the opening cysteine and the closing phenylalanine or tryptophan. The D gene is left open where the match is weak. Not all rows give a size; the values are once, few, many and, for expanded clones, a class.

D gene	J gene	clone size	V gene	CDR3 protein	CDR3 DNA
-	TRBJ2-3	-	TRBV4-1	CASSRDITSTDTQYF	TGCGCCAGCAGCCGGGACATAACTAGCACAGATACGCAGTATTTT
TRBD1	TRBJ1-2	-	TRBV18	CASSLGQGSYGYTF	TGTGCCAGCTCACTCGGACAGGGAAGCTATGGCTACACCTTC
TRBD1	TRBJ1-1	-	TRBV19	CASSEQGRTEAFF	TGTGCCAGTAGTGAACAGGGGCGGACTGAAGCTTTCTTT
-	TRBJ2-3	-	TRBV5-1	CASSLGQRTLTDTQYF	TGCGCCAGCAGCTTGGGGCAGCGTACCCTCACAGATACGCAGTATTTT
TRBD2	TRBJ2-3	few	TRBV7-3	CASSWSGGLDTQYF	TGTGCCAGCAGCTGGAGCGGGGGGCTAGATACGCAGTATTTT
-	TRBJ1-1	-	TRBV7-8	CASSAHTEAFF	TGTGCCAGCTCAGCGCACACTGAAGCTTTCTTT
TRBD2	TRBJ2-3	-	TRBV20-1	CSASGLAGGPGTDTQYF	TGCAGTGCTAGTGGGCTAGCGGGGGGGCCGGGCACAGATACGCAGTATTTT
-	TRBJ1-1	once	TRBV12-5	CASGSDILKSEAFF	TGTGCTAGTGGATCCGACATCCTAAAATCTGAAGCTTTCTTT
TRBD2	TRBJ2-1	-	TRBV2	CASSILAGGSYNEQFF	TGTGCCAGCAGTATACTAGCGGGGGGTTCCTACAATGAGCAGTTCTTC
-	TRBJ1-4	-	TRBV4-3	CASSVNPSAGEKLFF	TGCGCCAGCAGCGTCAATCCTAGCGCGGGGGAAAAACTGTTTTTT
-	TRBJ2-1	-	TRBV9	CASSLREKSYNEQFF	TGTGCCAGCAGCCTCAGGGAAAAGTCCTACAATGAGCAGTTCTTC